Below, 21 T cell receptor beta chains from the same sample are listed, as sequenced in a study of CXCR3-negative and CXCR3-positive naive CD8 T cells. These receptors have no identified antigens. With UMI labels, 5' RACE was used to prepare the TRB cDNA libraries. TCRdb reworked the 5' RACE reads into one entry per CDR3 protein, no DNA. This sample's clone table lists around 160,000 distinct CDR3 sequences. Study-level results: CXCR3-positive naive cells carried more hydrophobic TRB CDR3s than CXCR3-negative ones.

The specimen was naive CXCR3+ CD8+ T cells from blood. Noted subset: CD45RO-CCR7+CD27+CD95- naive CD8+ T cells expressing CXCR3 (TNR3+). The receptors come from a human donor in good health. Some clones in this sample may be carry-over from other donors' samples.

V is TRBV5-1 and J is TRBJ2-7; the TCRdb D gene call, TRBD2, has no DNA to confirm it. Germline V gene sequence: CDR1 SGHRS, CDR2 YFSETQ. The length of the CDR3 is 15 residues. This CDR3 reads CPSSLAGRVVDEQYF.

This sequence joins TRBV5-1 and TRBJ2-1; TCRdb gives TRBD2 as the D gene, but with no DNA this cannot be confirmed. This CDR3 region has 12 residues. CDR1 is SGHRS, CDR2 YFSETQ, per germline. The CDR3 region is CASEREGNEQFF.

CDR3 in amino acids: CASSLTPRPGSGANVLTF. The V gene is TRBV7-3, the J gene TRBJ2-6; TCRdb names TRBD1, which stays unverified in the absence of DNA. The CDR3 is 18 amino acids. Germline lookup yields CDR1 SGHTA and CDR2 FQGTGA.

The V and J genes are TRBV15 and TRBJ1-5. The CDR3 loop spans 14 amino acids. CDR1 and CDR2 from the germline V gene are LNHNV and YYDKDF (reference sequence). CDR3 amino acids: CATSKSLSNQPQHF.

The rearrangement uses TRBV28 and TRBJ2-3; the TCRdb D gene call, TRBD2, has no DNA to confirm it. CDR3 length: 15 residues. CDR1 MDHEN and CDR2 SYDVKM come from the germline V gene. CDR3 amino acids: CASSPQLEGADTQYF.

The V and J genes are TRBV14 and TRBJ1-6; TCRdb selects TRBD1, and the lack of DNA leaves this call unchecked. The CDR3 sequence is 15 residues long. Germline V gene sequence: CDR1 SGHDN, CDR2 FVKESK. The CDR3 loop reads CASSPVPGGHSPLHF. The full variable domain, its missing parts supplied by reference TRBV14 and TRBJ1-6, is EAGVTQFPSHSVIEKGQTVTLRCDPISGHDNLYWYRRVMGKEIKFLLHFVKESKQDESGMPNNRFLAERTGGTYSTLKVQPAELEDSGVYFCASSPVPGGHSPLHFGNGTRLTVT.

The chain has TRBV7-9 and TRBJ1-2; the TRBD1 assignment by TCRdb is unverifiable without DNA. The V gene's germline CDR1 is SEHNR and CDR2 FQNEAQ (reference sequence). The CDR3 runs 15 residues. CDR3 loop: CASSDSTGQINGYTF. Combining the CDR3 with reference TRBV7-9 and TRBJ1-2 gives the whole variable domain DTGVSQNPRHKITKRGQNVTFRCDPISEHNRLYWYRQTLGQGPEFLTYFQNEAQLEKSRLLSDRFSAERPKGSFSTLEIQRTEQGDSAMYLCASSDSTGQINGYTFGSGTRLTVV.

The chain employs TRBV7-2 and TRBJ2-7. The CDR3 is 13 residues long. Germline CDR1 is SGHTA and CDR2 is FQGNSA. This chain's CDR3 is CASRATGPYEQYF.

The chain joins TRBV7-9 to TRBJ1-3. Germline V gene sequence: CDR1 SEHNR, CDR2 FQNEAQ (reference sequence). The CDR3 has 13 amino acids. The CDR3 is CASGQDSGNTIYF.

The V and J genes are TRBV29-1 and TRBJ2-7; TCRdb proposes TRBD2, but this gene call is untestable without DNA. The CDR3 is made up of 15 amino acids. In germline, CDR1 is SQVTM, CDR2 ANQGSEA. CDR3 region: CSVAGVQGAPYEQYF.

The chain employs TRBV7-3 and TRBJ2-3; TCRdb returns TRBD1, unconfirmable since there is no DNA. Germline assignment: CDR1 SGHTA and CDR2 FQGTGA. The CDR3 runs 13 residues. The CDR3 loop reads CASSSGHTDTQYF.

This chain links TRBV29-1 with TRBJ1-2; TCRdb lists TRBD1, though no DNA is available to test this call. Germline lookup yields CDR1 SQVTM and CDR2 ANQGSEA. This CDR3 region has 14 residues. The CDR3: CSVPRGGSSYGYTF.

This chain joins TRBV11-2 and TRBJ2-7; with no DNA, the TCRdb D assignment of TRBD1 cannot be verified. This CDR3 has 12 residues. CDR1 and CDR2 from the germline V gene are SGHAT and FQNNGV. The CDR3 is CASSLDRVEQYF.

This chain connects TRBV28 to TRBJ2-5; TCRdb proposes TRBD1, but this gene call is untestable without DNA. The CDR3 has 14 amino acids. Germline loops: CDR1 MDHEN, CDR2 SYDVKM. Here the CDR3 reads CATHTGALVETQYF.

This chain links TRBV6-1 with TRBJ2-7; TCRdb proposes TRBD2, but this gene call is untestable without DNA. CDR3 length equals 15 residues. Germline CDR1 reads MNHNS; CDR2 reads SASEGT. CDR3 region: CASHRPTGGIYEQYF.

The rearrangement uses TRBV6-2 or TRBV6-3 and TRBJ2-7; checking the TCRdb D call of TRBD2 is not possible without DNA. The CDR3 is 21 residues long. Germline loops: CDR1 MNHEY, CDR2 SVGEGT. The CDR3 here is CASSYSGAGAFAGRPVYEQYF.

The chain joins TRBV5-1 to TRBJ1-2; without DNA, the TCRdb call of TRBD1 cannot be checked. CDR1 SGHRS and CDR2 YFSETQ come from the germline V gene. The CDR3 runs to 15 residues. CDR3 sequence: CASSLTGSANYGYTF.

This rearrangement joins TRBV20-1 to TRBJ2-7; TCRdb outputs TRBD2, but without DNA this stays unchecked. The CDR3 sequence is 13 residues long. From germline, CDR1 is DFQATT and CDR2 SNEGSKA (reference sequence). Here the CDR3 reads CSARDSGSYEQYF.

This rearrangement joins TRBV7-9 to TRBJ1-1. The germline CDR1 and CDR2 sequences are SEHNR and FQNEAQ (reference sequence). The CDR3 is made up of 14 amino acids. This chain's CDR3 is CASSRGVGSSEAFF.

The genes are TRBV28 and TRBJ1-5; TCRdb returns TRBD1, unconfirmable since there is no DNA. From germline, CDR1 is MDHEN and CDR2 SYDVKM. The CDR3 runs to 15 residues. CDR3 amino acids: CASTASGTGTQPQHF.

The chain joins TRBV20-1 to TRBJ2-7; the D gene TCRdb calls, TRBD2, cannot be checked with no DNA. Germline CDR1 is DFQATT and CDR2 is SNEGSKA (reference sequence). This CDR3 is built from 16 residues. The CDR3 spells CSARPSSGVWDYEQYF.